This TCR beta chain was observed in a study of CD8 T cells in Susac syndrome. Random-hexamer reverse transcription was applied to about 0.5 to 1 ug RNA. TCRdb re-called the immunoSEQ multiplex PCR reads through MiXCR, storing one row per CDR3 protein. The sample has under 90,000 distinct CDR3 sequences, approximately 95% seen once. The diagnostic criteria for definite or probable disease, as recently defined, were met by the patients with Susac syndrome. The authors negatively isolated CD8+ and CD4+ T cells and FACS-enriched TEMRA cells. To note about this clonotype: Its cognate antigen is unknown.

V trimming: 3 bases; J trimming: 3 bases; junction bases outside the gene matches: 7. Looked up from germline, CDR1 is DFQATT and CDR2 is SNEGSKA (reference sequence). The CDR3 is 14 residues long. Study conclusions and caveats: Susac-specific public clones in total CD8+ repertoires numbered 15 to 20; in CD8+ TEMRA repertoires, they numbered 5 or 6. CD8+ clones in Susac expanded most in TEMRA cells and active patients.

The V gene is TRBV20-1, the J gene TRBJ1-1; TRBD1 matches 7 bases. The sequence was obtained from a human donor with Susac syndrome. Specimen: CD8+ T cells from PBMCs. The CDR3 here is CSASDRARYTEAFF. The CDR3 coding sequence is TGCAGTGCTAGCGACAGGGCGAGGTACACTGAAGCTTTCTTT.